Sequencing of this TCR beta chain was carried out in a study of T cell responses to AZD1222 COVID-19 vaccine. The table came from immunoSEQ multiplex PCR; TCRdb's copy has only in-frame clones and leaves some out. The top ten clones hold around 7% of a sample with some 100,000 clones, about nine tenths of them seen once. Germline CDR1 reads KGHSH; CDR2 reads LQKENI. V dropped 1 base and J dropped 2; count of bases not matched to a gene: 4. CDR3 size: 15 residues. The sequenced sample was peripheral blood, obtained on day 0 of AZD1222 vaccination. This receptor was identified in an adult in good health. J is TRBJ1-2 and V is TRBV18, with TRBD1 matching 7 bases. The DNA of the CDR3 is TGTGCCAGCTCACCACAGACAGGGTCGAACTATGGCTACACCTTC. The encoded protein is CASSPQTGSNYGYTF. Full variable domain (outside the CDR3, taken from reference TRBV18 and TRBJ1-2): NAGVMQNPRHLVRRRGQEARLRCSPMKGHSHVYWYRQLPEEGLKFMVYLQKENIIDESGMPKERFSAEFPKEGPSILRIQQVVRGDSAAYFCASSPQTGSNYGYTFGSGTRLTVV.